This paragraph covers one T cell receptor (beta chain) sequence. Since a much larger clone is just one base distant, this may be a read error. The data belong to a study of Graves' ophthalmopathy and Graves' hyperthyroidism. Across the whole study: Before any treatment was given, at initial diagnosis, peripheral blood was collected.

The TCR beta CDR3 regions underwent amplification from RNA transcripts. HTBI primers were used in a first-round RT-PCR, which preceded a second-round multiplex PCR. Each CDR3 protein gets one entry after TCRdb re-called the multiplex PCR reads with MiXCR. The sample carries approximately 460,000 distinct CDR3 sequences, around an eighth recorded once. Trimming left V 5 bases short and J 0 bases short, with 8 bases between. CDR3 length equals 14 residues. The receptor was derived from a woman aged 25 to 39 with Graves' ophthalmopathy. Sequencing was performed on blood. The chain has TRBV12-3 or TRBV12-4 and TRBJ1-5; a possible D gene is TRBD1 (5 bases). CDR3 DNA sequence: TGTGCCAGCAGTGTACAGGTTAGCAATCAGCCCCAGCATTTT. Translating gives CASSVQVSNQPQHF.